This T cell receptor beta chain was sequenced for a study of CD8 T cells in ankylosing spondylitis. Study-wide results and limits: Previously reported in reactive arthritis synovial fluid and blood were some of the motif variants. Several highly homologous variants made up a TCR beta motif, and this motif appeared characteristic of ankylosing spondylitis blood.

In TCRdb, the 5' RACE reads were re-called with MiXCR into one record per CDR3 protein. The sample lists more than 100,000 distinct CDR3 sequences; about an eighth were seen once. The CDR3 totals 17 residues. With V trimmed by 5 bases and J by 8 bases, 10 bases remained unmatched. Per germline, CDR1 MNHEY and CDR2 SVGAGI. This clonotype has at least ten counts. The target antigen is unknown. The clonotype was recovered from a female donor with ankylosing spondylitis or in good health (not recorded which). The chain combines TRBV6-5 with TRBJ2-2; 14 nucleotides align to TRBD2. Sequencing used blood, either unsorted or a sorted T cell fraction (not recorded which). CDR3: CASSTRLAGGPRGELFF. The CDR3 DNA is TGTGCCAGCAGTACCCGACTAGCGGGAGGGCCCAGGGGGGAGCTGTTTTTT.